A single sample is the source of the 18 T cell receptor beta chains below, sequenced in a study of shared clonotypes between healthy human individuals. Using immunoSEQ multiplex PCR, the repertoire was profiled, and TCRdb retains in-frame clones only, with some absent. Of 950,000 to 1,300,000 clones in the sample, about 77% were seen once. Sequencing was carried out using memory CD4+ T cells sorted from blood. Sample subset: CD45RA-negative fraction. These receptors came from a man younger than 30 in good health.

This sequence joins TRBV5-1 and TRBJ2-5, with TRBD2 matching over 12 bases. The CDR3 length is 15 residues. The V gene's germline CDR1 is SGHRS and CDR2 YFSETQ. V shed 2 bases, J shed 4 bases, and the junction held 3 bases outside the gene matches. The CDR3 DNA sequence: TGCGCCAGCAGCTTACCGGGACTAGCGGGAGAGACCCAGTACTTC. Protein: CASSLPGLAGETQYF.

The count of this clone is one. V and J are TRBV25-1 and TRBJ1-3; D call uncertain. Looked up from germline, CDR1 is MGHDK and CDR2 is SYGVNS. CDR3 length: 15 residues. Trimming removed 1 base at V and 0 bases at J, with 7 bases between. The CDR3, as DNA: TGTGCCAGCAGTGAATCTGGGAGCTCTGGAAACACCATATATTTT. The encoded protein is CASSESGSSGNTIYF.

This clone was seen just once. This chain uses TRBV10-3 with TRBJ2-1, with unresolved D. V was cut by 3 bases and J by 0 bases, with 6 bases left in between. This CDR3 comprises 14 residues. CDR1 and CDR2 from the germline V gene are ENHRY and SYGVKD. CDR3 sequence reads: CAISDGVSYNEQFF. The CDR3 DNA follows: TGTGCCATCAGTGACGGAGTCTCCTACAATGAGCAGTTCTTC.

Concerning this clone: At the DNA level, this CDR3 is encoded by other sequences in the same sample as well. The chain is built from TRBV18 and TRBJ2-7; 7 bases map to TRBD2. J lost 2 bases, V lost 3 bases, and 1 base had no gene match. The CDR3 contains 13 residues. CDR1 is KGHSH, CDR2 LQKENI, per germline. The CDR3 loop reads CASSPGTTYEQYF. The CDR3 region has the DNA TGTGCCAGCTCACCGGGGACTACCTACGAGCAGTACTTC.

This clone is a singleton in its sample. The chain's CDR3 is CASSSGQGDEQFF. The CDR3 region has the DNA TGTGCCAGCTCATCGGGACAGGGGGATGAGCAGTTCTTC. The gene calls are TRBV18 and TRBJ2-1; 11 bases map to TRBD1. The germline gives CDR1 KGHSH, CDR2 LQKENI. The CDR3 runs to 13 residues. After removal of 5 bases from V and 8 bases from J, the junction contained 2 bases not matched to a gene.

The V and J genes are TRBV4-1 and TRBJ1-2, with D maybe TRBD1 (5 bases). Germline CDR1 and CDR2: MGHRA and YSYEKL. The CDR3 is 13 amino acids. V lost 1 base and J lost 4, with 7 bases in between. In DNA form, the CDR3 reads TGCGCCAGCAGCCAAGCAGGGTCCTATGGCTACACCTTC. This encodes CASSQAGSYGYTF.

This clone was counted only a few times. The rearrangement links TRBV6-1 to TRBJ1-3; no firm D call. The V gene's germline CDR1 is MNHNS and CDR2 SASEGT. This CDR3 spans 14 amino acids. Trimming removed 6 bases at V and 1 base at J, with 10 bases between. The CDR3 spells CASSPQQSGNTIYF. The CDR3 nucleotides are TGTGCCAGCAGCCCACAGCAGTCTGGAAACACCATATATTTT.

This chain connects TRBV7-9 to TRBJ1-2, with D possibly TRBD1 on 6 matching bases. This CDR3 comprises 15 residues. V gave up 5 bases and J gave up 4 bases, with 17 bases separating them. Germline V gene data show CDR1 as SEHNR and CDR2 as FQNEAQ (reference sequence). Here the CDR3 DNA reads TGTGCCAGCAGCCCCTCATCGGGGGGCATCTATGGCTACACCTTC. This encodes CASSPSSGGIYGYTF.

The chain couples TRBV6-1 to TRBJ2-5; D possibly corresponds to TRBD2 (5 bases). The germline V gene encodes CDR1 MNHNS and CDR2 SASEGT. With 2 bases removed from V and 12 bases from J, the gap between germline ends came to 22 bases. This CDR3 contains 15 residues. The CDR3: CASSESPEVRILKYF. The CDR3 nucleotides read TGTGCCAGCAGTGAATCCCCGGAGGTACGGATACTAAAGTACTTC.

This clone was observed once. The chain uses TRBV7-9 and TRBJ2-6, with TRBD1 matching over 7 bases. Germline V gene lookup returns CDR1 SEHNR and CDR2 FQNEAQ (reference sequence). The trim removed 5 bases at V and 0 bases at J, leaving 7 bases unmatched. The CDR3 totals 17 residues. The CDR3 is CASSRSSGGSGANVLTF. The CDR3 nucleotides read TGTGCCAGCAGCAGATCCTCAGGGGGCTCTGGGGCCAACGTCCTGACTTTC.

The chain uses TRBV7-8 and TRBJ2-3; D possibly uses TRBD1 or TRBD2 (5 bases each). CDR3 length: 15 amino acids. The germline V and J ends were trimmed by 8 bases and 5 bases, with 20 bases remaining between them. In germline, CDR1 is SGHVS, CDR2 FQNEAQ. This CDR3 is CASSQPGHLGDTQYF. Here the CDR3 DNA reads TGTGCCAGCTCCCAACCGGGGCATTTAGGAGATACGCAGTATTTT.

The table lists this clone with a few counts. The V gene is TRBV18, the J gene TRBJ2-7; tentatively, D is TRBD1 or TRBD2 (5 bases each). V was cut by 3 bases and J by 0 bases, with 9 bases left in between. Per germline, CDR1 KGHSH and CDR2 LQKENI. CDR3 size: 14 residues. The CDR3 bases are TGTGCCAGCTCACCGAGGGACCACTCCTACGAGCAGTACTTC. Protein: CASSPRDHSYEQYF.

CDR3 sequence: CASSLSRLAGAYEQYF. The DNA of the CDR3 is TGTGCCAGCTCACTCTCCCGACTAGCGGGGGCCTACGAGCAGTACTTC. The rearrangement links TRBV18 to TRBJ2-7, with TRBD2 matching 12 bases. The ends lost 4 bases at V and 2 bases at J; junction bases unmatched: 6. The germline CDR1 and CDR2 sequences are KGHSH and LQKENI. This CDR3 spans 16 amino acids.

The chain links TRBV6-5 to TRBJ1-6, with TRBD1 matching over 8 bases. This CDR3 is built from 16 residues. Germline V CDR1 and CDR2: MNHEY, SVGAGI. Trimming took 0 bases from V and 8 from J; bases not matched to a gene: 6. The CDR3 coding sequence is TGTGCCAGCAGTTACTCAGGACAGGGATCGTATTCACCCCTCCACTTT. Translated, it gives CASSYSGQGSYSPLHF.

The genes are TRBV6-5 and TRBJ1-1; possible D gene TRBD1, 5 bases. The CDR3 runs to 13 residues. The V gene lost 7 bases and the J gene lost 5 bases, with 14 bases spanning the gap. Germline lookup yields CDR1 MNHEY and CDR2 SVGAGI. CDR3 nucleotides: TGTGCCAGCAAGGGGACGGGGGGGACTGAAGCTTTCTTT. Protein sequence: CASKGTGGTEAFF.

This clone occurred a few times. This chain connects TRBV21-1 to TRBJ2-7; the table's TRBD1 call for D was not verified on the DNA. TRBV21-1 is marked as a pseudogene. The CDR3 has 15 residues. The CDR3 sequence: CASRRLGHISYEQYF. CDR3 sequence (DNA): TGTGCCAGCCGACGATTGGGCCACATTTCCTACGAGCAGTACTTC.

This clone was counted once. The chain has TRBV4-1 and TRBJ2-2; 14 nucleotides align to TRBD2. There are 17 residues in the CDR3. The germline CDR1 and CDR2 sequences are MGHRA and YSYEKL. The ends lost 4 bases at V and 5 bases at J; junction bases unmatched: 6. Here the CDR3 reads CASSRLGLAGGTGELFF. The CDR3 DNA follows: TGCGCCAGCAGCCGCCTTGGACTAGCGGGAGGTACCGGGGAGCTGTTTTTT.

This clone was detected only a few times. The chain recombines TRBV7-3 with TRBJ2-2, with D maybe TRBD2 (7 bases). The germline CDR1 and CDR2 sequences are SGHTA and FQGTGA. This CDR3 is built from 16 residues. The V end was cut by 5 bases, the J end by 0 bases, with 13 bases between. In DNA, the CDR3 is TGTGCCAGCAGCCCACGGGGGGCCCCGAACACCGGGGAGCTGTTTTTT. It encodes CASSPRGAPNTGELFF.